This T cell receptor (beta chain) came from a study of T cell responses to AZD1222 COVID-19 vaccine. Here immunoSEQ multiplex PCR was the method, and the copy in TCRdb shows in-frame clones only, minus some. The sample holds 180,000 or so clones, 85% to 95% seen once. Trimming removed 5 bases at V and 6 bases at J, with 17 bases between. There are 15 residues in the CDR3. Germline loops: CDR1 SGHTA, CDR2 FQGTGA. The specimen comprised peripheral blood, sampled on day 0 of AZD1222 vaccination. This sequence originates from an adult in good health. V gene TRBV7-3 combines with J gene TRBJ2-1; D is possibly TRBD2 (6 bases). DNA of the CDR3: TGTGCCAGCAGCCTGGCCGGGACTTCGACCAATGAGCAGTTCTTC. The encoded protein is CASSLAGTSTNEQFF.